The next 9 T cell receptor beta chains were all read from a single sample in a study of regulatory T cells in long-lasting Graves disease. According to the study, TCR beta libraries were built with iRepertoire HTBI primers and CDR3-region Arm-PCR. TCRdb processed the multiplex PCR reads anew with MiXCR; each CDR3 protein has one entry. The sample holds fewer than 550,000 distinct CDR3 sequences, 15% to 20% seen once. This sample's time point: newly diagnosed GD, antithyroid drugs for less than 3 months. RNA extracted from PBMCs served as the sequencing template. This sample was also put to use in a study of T cells in Graves' hyperthyroidism and ophthalmopathy.

This sample comprised peripheral blood mononuclear cells (PBMCs), obtained at new diagnosis, from a patient treated with antithyroid drugs. The receptors shown here come from a woman aged 35 to 59 with Graves disease.

About this clonotype: This may be a read error, as it is one base from a much larger clone. The genes are TRBV28 and TRBJ2-1; TRBD1 matches 8 bases. After removal of 5 bases from V and 10 bases from J, the junction contained 13 bases not matched to a gene. CDR3 length: 15 residues. Germline CDR1 MDHEN, CDR2 SYDVKM. The CDR3 DNA sequence: TGTGCCAGCAGTGCCCCAGGGGGCGCGGTTTTCGAGCAGTTCTTC. As protein: CASSAPGGAVFEQFF.

This clonotype was seen many times. The chain joins TRBV11-3 to TRBJ2-1, with a weak D call TRBD1 (5 bases). This CDR3 is built from 11 residues. V lost 5 bases to trimming and J lost 10 bases, with 9 bases between them. Germline CDR1 and CDR2: SGHNT and YENEEA. CDR3 nucleotide sequence: TGTGCCAGCAGCCAGGGTCGGGAGCAGTTCTTC. It translates to CASSQGREQFF. Full variable domain (missing parts from reference TRBV11-3 and TRBJ2-1): EAGVVQSPRYKIIEKKQPVAFWCNPISGHNTLYWYLQNLGQGPELLIRYENEEAVDDSQLPKDRFSAERLKGVDSTLKIQPAELGDSAVYLCASSQGREQFFGPGTRLTVL.

This clonotype was counted a few times. This may arise from a read error, as a much more abundant clone is one base away. The chain uses TRBV5-1 and TRBJ1-1; D is unclear. The CDR3 consists of 15 residues. The V gene's germline CDR1 is SGHRS and CDR2 YFSETQ. CDR3 DNA sequence: TGCGCCAGCAGCTTGGACTCGGCGGTGAACACTGTAGCTTTCTTT. It is translated as CASSLDSAVNTVAFF.

The CDR3 DNA is TGTGCCAGTAGTATGGACCACTCCGGGACCCCCCTCCACTTT. It translates to CASSMDHSGTPLHF. V is TRBV19 and J is TRBJ1-6; D possibly corresponds to TRBD1 (5 bases). Germline lookup yields CDR1 LNHDA and CDR2 SQIVND (reference sequence). This CDR3 has 14 amino acids. V shed 3 bases and J shed 13 bases, with 16 bases lying between them.

This clonotype has at least ten counts. The gene calls are TRBV12-5 and TRBJ2-3; either TRBD1 or TRBD2 may fit D (5 bases each). Trimming shortened V by 3 bases and J by 6 bases, and 13 bases separated the two germline ends. CDR3 size: 14 residues. Germline values: CDR1 LGHNT, CDR2 FRNRAP. The CDR3, as DNA: TGTGCTAGTGGTTTCGAGGGGCCGGGGGATACGCAGTATTTT. Its translation: CASGFEGPGDTQYF.

The table lists this clonotype with many counts. V usage is TRBV11-2 and J usage is TRBJ2-1; D not resolved. The CDR3 is 15 amino acids. V was clipped by 8 bases and J by 0 bases, with 14 bases between them. Germline CDR1 reads SGHAT; CDR2 reads FQNNGV. In nucleotides, the CDR3 is TGTGCCAGCGGTCTTATCAGGAGCTCCTACAATGAGCAGTTCTTC. It encodes CASGLIRSSYNEQFF.

This clonotype occurred many times. The V and J genes are TRBV3-1 and TRBJ2-7; maybe TRBD1 (6 bases). The CDR3 consists of 14 residues. Germline V gene lookup returns CDR1 LGHDT and CDR2 YNNKEL (reference sequence). Trimming took 8 bases from V and 0 from J, leaving 14 bases between them. The CDR3 region has the DNA TGTGCCAGCGGGAAACAGGGCAGCTCCTACGAGCAGTACTTC. Its protein is CASGKQGSSYEQYF.

The chain carries TRBV3-1 and TRBJ2-1; D is ambiguous. The CDR3 extends over 11 amino acids. CDR1 and CDR2 (germline): LGHDT, YNNKEL (reference sequence). V was cut by 3 bases and J by 9 bases, with 6 bases left in between. The CDR3 spells CASSQSTEQFF. The CDR3, as DNA: TGTGCCAGCAGCCAGAGTACTGAGCAGTTCTTC.

Concerning this clonotype: A much larger clonotype is one base distant, so this may be a read error. This chain joins TRBV5-1 and TRBJ2-2, with a weak D call TRBD2 (5 bases). The CDR3 runs 15 residues. V was pared by 1 base and J by 4 bases, with 11 bases between. The V gene's germline CDR1 is SGHRS and CDR2 YFSETQ. The CDR3 here is CASSLTAAGTGELFF. The CDR3 DNA reads as TGCGCCAGCAGCTTGACCGCGGCGGGCACCGGGGAGCTGTTTTTT.